These 17 T cell receptor beta chains came from one sample sequenced in a study of Ad26.COV2.S vaccination and SARS-CoV-2 variants. Treatment specified: some 20 received Ad26.COV2.S at low or high dose, single or two shots; about five received placebo; per-sample allocation not given. Day 63 following the first vaccine or placebo injection was when the samples were taken. The repertoire was sequenced with immunoSEQ multiplex PCR; TCRdb's copy has only in-frame clones and lacks some. The sample has around 500,000 clones; 80% to 90% are singletons. Sequenced material: peripheral blood, taken in a trial of Ad26.COV2.S vaccine versus placebo. These receptors were obtained from a person between 18 and 65 years old who received the Ad26.COV2.S COVID-19 vaccine or a placebo.

The rearrangement uses TRBV19 and TRBJ2-2; 7 bases fit TRBD1. The V gene's germline CDR1 is LNHDA and CDR2 SQIVND (reference sequence). V was pared by 7 bases and J by 2 bases, with 10 bases of the junction left unmatched. The CDR3 has 16 residues. The DNA of the CDR3 is TGTGCCAGTAAGCGGCAGGGGGTGGGAAACACCGGGGAGCTGTTTTTT. Translation: CASKRQGVGNTGELFF.

This chain joins TRBV7-8 and TRBJ2-4; D may match TRBD1 or TRBD2 (6 bases each). CDR3 size: 14 residues. V dropped 3 bases and J dropped 7 bases, with 13 bases sitting between them. Germline V gene data show CDR1 as SGHVS and CDR2 as FQNEAQ. This chain's CDR3 is CASSFPGAENIQYF. DNA of the CDR3: TGTGCCAGCAGCTTTCCGGGGGCAGAGAACATTCAGTACTTC.

The count of this clone is one. J is TRBJ2-5 and V is TRBV28; D might be TRBD1 (6 bases). V lost 6 bases and J lost 4, with 15 bases in between. This CDR3 spans 14 amino acids. Germline V gives CDR1 MDHEN, CDR2 SYDVKM. The DNA for the CDR3 is TGTGCCAGCAGATTTACCAGGGGTCCAGAGACCCAGTACTTC. This sequence encodes CASRFTRGPETQYF.

This clone was counted only a few times. V gene TRBV12-3 or TRBV12-4 combines with J gene TRBJ2-1; maybe TRBD1 (6 bases). The V and J ends lost 6 bases and 7 bases respectively, with 13 bases between them. The CDR3 runs 13 residues. The CDR3 bases are TGTGCCAGCAGCCGCGGACAGCTAAATGAGCAGTTCTTC. This translates into CASSRGQLNEQFF.

The V gene is TRBV28, the J gene TRBJ2-3; perhaps TRBD2 as D (7 bases). V shed 7 bases and J shed 2 bases, with 16 bases lying between them. The CDR3 contains 15 residues. Germline V gene lookup returns CDR1 MDHEN and CDR2 SYDVKM. CDR3: CASTSRGANTDTQYF. CDR3 bases: TGTGCCAGCACCAGCCGGGGGGCGAACACAGATACGCAGTATTTT.

This clone was counted a single time. The genes are TRBV14 and TRBJ2-1; 16 bases are shared with TRBD2. This CDR3 has 19 residues. V lost 4 bases to trimming and J lost 1 base; unmatched junction nucleotides: 7. Germline assignment: CDR1 SGHDN and CDR2 FVKESK. The CDR3 loop reads CASSPKPGLAGGSYNEQFF. CDR3 coding DNA: TGTGCCAGCAGCCCAAAACCGGGACTAGCGGGAGGGTCCTACAATGAGCAGTTCTTC.

V usage is TRBV6-5 and J usage is TRBJ1-1, with D tentatively TRBD1 (5 bases). Deletions cut 6 bases from V and 4 bases from J, with 12 bases between. The CDR3 runs 13 residues. CDR1 and CDR2 from the germline V gene are MNHEY and SVGAGI. CDR3 amino acids: CASSLGGGTEAFF. CDR3 bases: TGTGCCAGCAGCCTGGGGGGAGGCACTGAAGCTTTCTTT.

The chain uses TRBV2 and TRBJ2-2, with 7 bases that match TRBD2. The germline V gene encodes CDR1 SNHLY and CDR2 FYNNEI. This CDR3 is 18 amino acids long. After removal of 0 bases from V and 1 base from J, the junction contained 8 bases not matched to a gene. CDR3 nucleotides: TGTGCCAGCAGTGAAGCGGGACTAATTACAATGAACACCGGGGAGCTGTTTTTT. Its translation is CASSEAGLITMNTGELFF.

The gene calls are TRBV14 and TRBJ2-3; 10 bases map to TRBD2. This CDR3 comprises 16 residues. The germline CDR1 and CDR2 sequences are SGHDN and FVKESK. The junction had 6 bases not matched to a gene; V was cut back by 4 bases and J by 2 bases. The CDR3 nucleotides are TGTGCCAGCAGCCCTCGGACTAGCGGAATCACAGATACGCAGTATTTT. It specifies CASSPRTSGITDTQYF.

This chain connects TRBV7-9 to TRBJ1-1; 11 bases match TRBD1. Trimming took 5 bases from V and 0 from J; bases not matched to a gene: 5. Germline V gene sequence: CDR1 SEHNR, CDR2 FQNEAQ (reference sequence). This CDR3 region has 16 residues. The CDR3 DNA reads as TGTGCCAGCAGCCCGGGACAGGGGGGTATGAACACTGAAGCTTTCTTT. Encoded protein: CASSPGQGGMNTEAFF.

The sample holds one count of this clone. The V gene is TRBV4-2, the J gene TRBJ2-3; no clear D. The CDR3 is 14 residues long. The V gene's germline CDR1 is LGHNA and CDR2 YNFKEQ. Trimming took off 4 bases at V and 6 bases at J, with 14 bases between the two ends. DNA of the CDR3: TGTGCCAGCAGCCGGGAAAGAGACGGTGATACGCAGTATTTT. This encodes CASSRERDGDTQYF.

This clone appeared a single time. This sequence joins TRBV27 and TRBJ1-2; tentatively, D is TRBD1 (6 bases). Germline V gene data show CDR1 as MNHEY and CDR2 as SMNVEV (reference sequence). Trimming shortened V by 6 bases and J by 8 bases, and 13 bases separated the two germline ends. This CDR3 spans 12 amino acids. The CDR3 here is CASRKTGDGYTF. Here the CDR3 DNA reads TGTGCCAGCAGGAAGACAGGAGACGGCTACACCTTC.

This chain joins TRBV14 and TRBJ2-7, with 7 nucleotides matching TRBD1. The CDR3 has 14 residues. V dropped 4 bases and J dropped 2; count of bases not matched to a gene: 5. The germline gives CDR1 SGHDN, CDR2 FVKESK. CDR3 residues: CASSLRQGPYEQYF. The CDR3, as DNA: TGTGCCAGCAGCCTCCGACAGGGTCCCTACGAGCAGTACTTC.

The chain has TRBV5-1 and TRBJ2-3; D is uncertain. Trimming left V 4 bases short and J 0 bases short, with 12 bases between. Germline CDR1 SGHRS, CDR2 YFSETQ. CDR3 size: 15 residues. Here the CDR3 reads CASSPNPVSTDTQYF. The CDR3 DNA follows: TGCGCCAGCAGCCCGAACCCCGTTAGCACAGATACGCAGTATTTT.

In this sample, this clone turned up once. The chain recombines TRBV4-1 with TRBJ2-6; weak D call: TRBD1 (5 bases). The germline CDR1 and CDR2 sequences are MGHRA and YSYEKL. The V and J ends lost 0 bases and 3 bases respectively, with 6 bases between them. The CDR3 has 15 amino acids. This CDR3 is CASSQDRVGANVLTF. CDR3 sequence (DNA): TGCGCCAGCAGCCAAGACAGGGTTGGGGCCAACGTCCTGACTTTC.

The chain combines TRBV15 with TRBJ2-1; either TRBD1 or TRBD2 may supply D (6 bases each). This CDR3 spans 15 amino acids. V lost 5 bases and J lost 5, with 16 bases in between. Germline CDR1 is LNHNV and CDR2 is YYDKDF (reference sequence). This CDR3 reads CATSGGSGAHNEQFF. Written as DNA, the CDR3 is TGTGCCACCAGCGGAGGTTCGGGGGCCCACAATGAGCAGTTCTTC.

This chain uses TRBV7-9 with TRBJ1-6, with D perhaps matching TRBD1 (6 bases). The CDR3 covers 13 residues. Trimming shortened V by 2 bases and J by 10 bases, and 9 bases separated the two germline ends. The germline V gene has CDR1 SEHNR and CDR2 FQNEAQ (reference sequence). CDR3 residues: CASSLLGGSPLHF. The CDR3 nucleotides read TGTGCCAGCAGCTTATTAGGGGGGTCACCCCTCCACTTT. Supplemented by reference TRBV7-9 and TRBJ1-6, the full variable domain reads DTGVSQNPRHKITKRGQNVTFRCDPISEHNRLYWYRQTLGQGPEFLTYFQNEAQLEKSRLLSDRFSAERPKGSFSTLEIQRTEQGDSAMYLCASSLLGGSPLHFGNGTRLTVT.